Listed below are T cell receptor beta chains from one sample, sequenced in a study of OX40 agonist ivuxolimab in advanced cancers. Here immunoSEQ multiplex PCR was the method, and the copy in TCRdb shows in-frame clones only, minus some. The sample has 90,000 to 150,000 clones, 80% to 90% seen once. The sample in question was CD4+ or CD8+ T cells sorted from blood, obtained in a trial of the OX40 agonist ivuxolimab. The receptors originated from an adult with an advanced solid tumor such as melanoma, head and neck, liver or kidney cancer. Each CDR3 is given with its conserved first and last residue. Fields, in order: J gene, clone size, D gene, V gene, CDR3 protein, CDR3 DNA. D genes are given only for firm matches. Part of the rows lack a size; the others show once, few, many or a class for expanded clones.

>TRBJ1-1|-|-|TRBV11-2
CASRNTEAFF
TGTGCCAGCAGAAACACTGAAGCTTTCTTT
>TRBJ2-3|-|-|TRBV5-1
CASSYGTSDTQYF
TGCGCCAGCAGCTACGGGACTTCGGATACGCAGTATTTT
>TRBJ2-7|few|-|TRBV20-1
CSGPYEQYF
TGCAGTGGGCCCTACGAGCAGTACTTC
>TRBJ2-5|-|-|TRBV18
CASSLAPPQETQYF
TGTGCCAGCTCACTAGCGCCCCCCCAAGAGACCCAGTACTTC
>TRBJ2-7|-|TRBD1|TRBV5-1
CASSTTGTGAYEQYF
TGCGCCAGCAGCACGACGGGGACAGGTGCCTACGAGCAGTACTTC
>TRBJ2-3|once|-|TRBV27
CASSRKLGALTDTQYF
TGTGCCAGCAGCCGAAAACTGGGAGCACTCACAGATACGCAGTATTTT
>TRBJ2-6|-|-|TRBV7-9
CASSLTRRQGTGANVLTF
TGTGCCAGCAGCTTAACCCGCCGCCAGGGAACTGGGGCCAACGTCCTGACTTTC
>TRBJ1-3|-|-|TRBV19
CASSIFGTSSGNTIYF
TGTGCCAGTAGTATCTTTGGGACGAGCTCTGGAAACACCATATATTTT
>TRBJ2-1|-|TRBD2|TRBV7-2
CASSPSGGARNEQFF
TGTGCCAGCAGCCCGAGCGGGGGGGCCCGCAATGAGCAGTTCTTC
>TRBJ2-7|-|-|TRBV7-2
CASSLYSYEQYF
TGTGCCAGCAGCCTTTATTCTTACGAGCAGTACTTC
>TRBJ2-7|-|-|TRBV21-1
CASSKEEARYEQYF
TGTGCCAGCAGCAAAGAGGAGGCACGCTACGAGCAGTACTTC
>TRBJ2-7|-|TRBD1|TRBV27
CASGDRVSSSYEQYF
TGTGCCAGCGGGGACAGGGTCTCTAGCTCCTACGAGCAGTACTTC
>TRBJ2-2|-|TRBD1|TRBV5-3
CARSWDRRNTGELFF
TGTGCCAGAAGCTGGGACAGGAGGAACACCGGGGAGCTGTTTTTT
>TRBJ1-5|few|-|TRBV18
CASSPGRGAPQHF
TGTGCCAGCTCACCGGGCCGGGGTGCGCCCCAGCATTTT
>TRBJ2-1|-|TRBD2|TRBV6-5
CASRTTSGHYNEQFF
TGTGCCAGCAGAACTACTAGCGGGCACTACAATGAGCAGTTCTTC
>TRBJ1-5|-|-|TRBV28
CASSPTGAGTRGNQPQHF
TGTGCCAGCAGTCCAACCGGGGCAGGGACCCGAGGCAATCAGCCCCAGCATTTT
>TRBJ2-1|-|-|TRBV5-1
CASSPLGAGATNEQFF
TGCGCCAGCAGCCCGTTAGGGGCGGGGGCGACTAATGAGCAGTTCTTC
>TRBJ1-1|-|TRBD1|TRBV14
CASSQQGDAFF
TGTGCCAGCAGCCAACAGGGGGATGCTTTCTTT
>TRBJ1-1|-|-|TRBV19
CASSKSPGEGNTEAFF
TGTGCCAGTAGTAAAAGCCCAGGGGAGGGAAACACTGAAGCTTTCTTT
>TRBJ2-5|-|-|TRBV10-1
CASADSLKETQYF
TGCGCCAGCGCGGACAGTCTAAAAGAGACCCAGTACTTC
>TRBJ1-2|-|TRBD1|TRBV2
CASSVTGDRGYTF
TGTGCCAGCAGTGTAACAGGGGATAGGGGCTACACCTTC
>TRBJ2-5|once|TRBD1|TRBV30
CAHAGQGYQETQYF
TGTGCCCACGCGGGACAGGGGTATCAAGAGACCCAGTACTTC
>TRBJ2-5|-|TRBD1|TRBV19
CASSISQGASQETQYF
TGTGCCAGTAGTATTTCGCAGGGGGCCAGCCAAGAGACCCAGTACTTC
>TRBJ1-3|-|TRBD1|TRBV7-2
CASSLQQGEWNTIYF
TGTGCCAGCAGCTTACAACAGGGGGAATGGAACACCATATATTTT
>TRBJ2-7|-|-|TRBV30
CAWSERYEQYF
TGTGCCTGGAGTGAACGCTACGAGCAGTACTTC
>TRBJ2-2|-|-|TRBV6-1
CASSEVRAGELFF
TGTGCCAGCAGTGAAGTCAGGGCCGGGGAGCTGTTTTTT
>TRBJ2-7|-|-|TRBV29-1
CSVVPTGQGLYEQYF
TGCAGCGTCGTTCCGACGGGGCAGGGCCTCTACGAGCAGTACTTC
>TRBJ1-5|-|-|TRBV4-3
CASSHGPDQPQHF
TGCGCCAGCAGCCATGGTCCGGATCAGCCCCAGCATTTT
>TRBJ1-6|few|-|TRBV27
CASSFGGRDSPLHF
TGTGCCAGCAGTTTCGGGGGGCGGGATTCACCCCTCCACTTT
>TRBJ2-4|-|TRBD2|TRBV30
CAWSVQSSGGPDF
TGTGCCTGGAGTGTACAGTCTAGCGGGGGGCCGGACTTC
>TRBJ2-3|-|TRBD1|TRBV11-2
CASSSTTGGDTQYF
TGTGCCAGCAGCTCGACCACAGGGGGAGATACGCAGTATTTT
>TRBJ2-5|-|-|TRBV4-2
CANSQGSGGYETQYF
TGTGCCAACAGCCAAGGTTCAGGGGGGTATGAGACCCAGTACTTC
>TRBJ2-7|-|-|TRBV28
CASRTGPYEQYF
TGTGCCAGCAGAACAGGGCCCTACGAGCAGTACTTC
>TRBJ1-1|-|-|TRBV28
CASSSGTVNTEAFF
TGTGCCAGCAGTTCCGGGACGGTGAACACTGAAGCTTTCTTT
>TRBJ2-5|-|-|TRBV6-5
CASSYSPGQETQYF
TGTGCCAGCAGTTACTCGCCGGGCCAAGAGACCCAGTACTTC
>TRBJ1-2|-|-|TRBV28
CASSPNNYGYTF
TGTGCCAGCAGCCCAAATAACTATGGCTACACCTTC
>TRBJ1-1|-|-|TRBV6-5
CASSRDTMNTEAFF
TGTGCCAGCAGTCGGGACACAATGAACACTGAAGCTTTCTTT
>TRBJ1-6|-|-|TRBV6-5
CASSYSIQPANSPLHF
TGTGCCAGCAGTTACTCGATTCAGCCCGCCAATTCACCCCTCCACTTT
>TRBJ2-5|few|-|TRBV29-1
CSVERNQETQYF
TGCAGCGTTGAACGTAACCAAGAGACCCAGTACTTC
>TRBJ1-1|-|-|TRBV9
CASSVEGGTEAFF
TGTGCCAGCAGCGTAGAGGGGGGAACTGAAGCTTTCTTT
>TRBJ2-3|-|-|TRBV28
CASSTAGAGDTDTQYF
TGTGCCAGCAGTACCGCAGGGGCGGGGGACACAGATACGCAGTATTTT
>TRBJ2-2|-|-|TRBV11-2
CASKPPANTGELFF
TGTGCCAGCAAACCACCAGCGAACACCGGGGAGCTGTTTTTT
>TRBJ1-1|-|TRBD1|TRBV28
CANRGQGATEAFF
TGTGCCAACCGAGGACAGGGGGCCACTGAAGCTTTCTTT